Following are 2 T cell receptor beta chains from one sample sequenced in a study of T cells after posttransplantation cyclophosphamide. Profiled with immunoSEQ multiplex PCR; TCRdb holds only in-frame clones, not every one. The data contain about 2,000 clones, less than 95% of them singletons. The sample taken for sequencing was naive CD8+ T cells sorted from PBMCs. Receptor source: a woman aged 60 to 75 in good health, CMV-negative, and a related stem cell transplant donor.

This rearrangement joins TRBV7-6 to TRBJ2-1; 7 nucleotides agree with TRBD2. CDR3 length: 15 residues. The germline V gene encodes CDR1 SGHVS and CDR2 FNYEAQ. V gave up 3 bases and J gave up 7 bases; unmatched junction bases: 9. CDR3: CASSFGAGAGNEQFF. CDR3 sequence (DNA): TGTGCCAGCAGCTTCGGGGCGGGAGCTGGGAATGAGCAGTTCTTC.

J is TRBJ2-1 and V is TRBV27, with TRBD2 identical over 12 bases. The germline V gene has CDR1 MNHEY and CDR2 SMNVEV (reference sequence). V lost 5 bases to trimming and J lost 8 bases; unmatched junction nucleotides: 7. The CDR3 is 15 residues long. CDR3 DNA sequence: TGTGCCAGCAGTCCACTAGCGGGAGGCAACGATGAGCAGTTCTTC. It translates to CASSPLAGGNDEQFF.